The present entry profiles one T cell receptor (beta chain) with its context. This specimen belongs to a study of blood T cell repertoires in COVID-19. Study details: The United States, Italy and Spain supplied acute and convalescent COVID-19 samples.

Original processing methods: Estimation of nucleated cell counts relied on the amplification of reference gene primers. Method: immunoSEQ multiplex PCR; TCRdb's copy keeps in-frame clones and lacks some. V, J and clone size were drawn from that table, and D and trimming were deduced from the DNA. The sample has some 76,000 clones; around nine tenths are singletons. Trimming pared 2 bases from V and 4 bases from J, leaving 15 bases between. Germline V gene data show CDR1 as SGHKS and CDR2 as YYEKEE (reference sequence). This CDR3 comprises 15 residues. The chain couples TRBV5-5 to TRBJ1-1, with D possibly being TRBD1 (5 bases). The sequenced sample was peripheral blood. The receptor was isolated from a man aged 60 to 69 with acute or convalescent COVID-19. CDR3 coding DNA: TGTGCCAGCAGCTTTTCTCCAGGGTCGGCCACTGAAGCTTTCTTT. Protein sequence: CASSFSPGSATEAFF.